One sample yielded the 24 T cell receptor beta chains listed below, sequenced in a study of blood T cells in healthy people across ages (dated by TCRdb to about 2015). Library prep was done by 5' RACE. TCRdb shows the sequencer as Illumina HiSeq 2500. The second PCR ran for about 6 to 12 cycles and used a J-beta primer mix along with a sample-barcoded 5' primer. Clones were called with MiXCR by TCRdb after fastp trimmed the public reads at Q25, and only in-frame beta chains were retained. Rows are unified per CDR3 protein, each entry keeping the most common DNA and genes. This sample is represented by 600,000 or so distinct CDR3 sequences; about 30% of them were singletons. 15% to 18% of the sample rests with the top ten. Sequencing was carried out using blood. The source of these receptors is an elderly woman in good health.

In its sample, this clonotype was seen a few times. A single base separates this from a much larger clone, so it may be a read error. This rearrangement joins TRBV7-9 to TRBJ2-4; D not certain. The J call could be wrong; TRBJ2-7 is a better fit for the DNA end. Germline V CDR1 and CDR2: SEHNR, FQNEAQ (reference sequence). The CDR3 is 13 amino acids. The CDR3 protein is CASSLDGCYEQYF. The CDR3, as DNA: TGTGCCAGCAGTTTGGACGGATGCTACGAGCAGTACTTC.

This clonotype was recorded at least ten times. The rearrangement uses TRBV7-9 and TRBJ2-7; the D gene is possibly TRBD1 (6 bases). The V and J ends lost 5 bases and 5 bases respectively, with 16 bases between them. CDR1 and CDR2 from the germline V gene are SEHNR and FQNEAQ (reference sequence). The CDR3 has 14 amino acids. DNA for the CDR3: TGTGCCAGCAGCCTTACCGACAGGTTCAACGAGCAGTACTTC. It yields the protein CASSLTDRFNEQYF.

This clonotype was counted between two and nine times. The rearrangement uses TRBV7-9 and TRBJ2-7; no definite D call. This CDR3 contains 15 residues. V gave up 5 bases and J gave up 7 bases, with 21 bases separating them. The germline V gene has CDR1 SEHNR and CDR2 FQNEAQ (reference sequence). The DNA of the CDR3 is TGTGCCAGCAGCCCCGACTTGTTCTCCTACAATGAGCAGTACTTC. Its protein is CASSPDLFSYNEQYF. Looking up the rest from reference TRBV7-9 and TRBJ2-7 gives the full variable domain: DTGVSQNPRHKITKRGQNVTFRCDPISEHNRLYWYRQTLGQGPEFLTYFQNEAQLEKSRLLSDRFSAERPKGSFSTLEIQRTEQGDSAMYLCASSPDLFSYNEQYFGPGTRLTVT.

Notes on this clonotype: This may stem from a read error, because a much larger clone lies one nucleotide away. The V and J genes are TRBV28 and TRBJ2-1, with unresolved D. Germline CDR1 reads MDHEN; CDR2 reads SYDVKM. The CDR3 extends over 14 amino acids. Trimming removed 9 bases at V and 10 bases at J, with 22 bases between. CDR3 loop: CASSRRVGYNEQFF. As DNA, the CDR3 is TGTGCCAGTTCCCGCCGGGTAGGGTATAACGAGCAGTTCTTC. Complete variable domain (other parts from reference TRBV28 and TRBJ2-1): DVKVTQSSRYLVKRTGEKVFLECVQDMDHENMFWYRQDPGLGLRLIYFSYDVKMKEKGDIPEGYSVSREKKERFSLILESASTNQTSMYLCASSRRVGYNEQFFGPGTRLTVL.

In its sample, this clonotype was seen many times. The rearrangement joins TRBV5-6 to TRBJ2-7, with TRBD2 as a possible D gene (6 bases). The CDR3 length is 15 residues. Germline V gene lookup returns CDR1 SGHDT and CDR2 YYEEEE. V dropped 3 bases and J dropped 2 bases, with 15 bases sitting between them. The CDR3 here is CASSYPGTGAYEQYF. DNA for the CDR3: TGTGCCAGCAGCTACCCGGGAACGGGGGCCTACGAGCAGTACTTC.

This clonotype was detected many times. The chain joins TRBV12-3 or TRBV12-4 to TRBJ1-1; D may be TRBD1 (5 bases). The V end lost 3 bases, the J end lost 2 bases, and 10 bases lay between the germline ends. This CDR3 comprises 14 residues. CDR3 sequence: CASSFQGVNTEAFF. Here the CDR3 DNA reads TGTGCCAGCAGTTTTCAGGGTGTTAACACTGAAGCTTTCTTT.

The chain recombines TRBV25-1 with TRBJ2-5; no clear D. Trimming removed 3 bases from V and 4 bases from J, with 9 bases in between. CDR1 is MGHDK and CDR2 is SYGVNS in the germline V gene. This CDR3 comprises 13 residues. This CDR3 reads CASSDKGVETQYF. The CDR3 DNA sequence: TGTGCCAGCAGTGATAAGGGCGTAGAGACCCAGTACTTC.

This clonotype was counted at least ten times. The chain combines TRBV5-5 with TRBJ1-2; D call uncertain. Looked up from germline, CDR1 is SGHKS and CDR2 is YYEKEE (reference sequence). The CDR3 sequence is 14 residues long. V was cut by 2 bases and J by 1 base, with 9 bases left in between. Here the CDR3 DNA reads TGTGCCAGCAGCTTTATGACAATTAACTATGGCTACACCTTC. Translated: CASSFMTINYGYTF. The full variable domain, with the rest looked up from reference TRBV5-5 and TRBJ1-2, is DAGVTQSPTHLIKTRGQQVTLRCSPISGHKSVSWYQQVLGQGPQFIFQYYEKEERGRGNFPDRFSARQFPNYSSELNVNALLLGDSALYLCASSFMTINYGYTFGSGTRLTVV.

A word on this clonotype: A much larger clone sits a single nucleotide away, making a read error possible. V and J are TRBV4-1 and TRBJ2-5; perhaps TRBD1 as D (5 bases). The CDR3 totals 14 residues. V gave up 0 bases and J gave up 5 bases, with 10 bases separating them. Germline assignment: CDR1 MGHRA and CDR2 YSYEKL. This chain's CDR3 is CASSQENRRETQYF. The CDR3 nucleotides read TGCGCCAGCAGCCAAGAGAACAGGCGGGAGACCCAGTACTTC.

A remark on this clonotype: A read error may explain this, as a much larger clone is one base away. J is TRBJ2-5 and V is TRBV25-1, with D perhaps TRBD1 or TRBD2 (5 bases each). Germline V gene data show CDR1 as MGHDK and CDR2 as SYGVNS. The CDR3 is 16 amino acids. The CDR3 DNA reads TGTGCCGGCAGTGAATTCTCAGCCGGGACCCGAGAGACCCAGTACTTC. This translates into CAGSEFSAGTRETQYF.

Turning to this clonotype: This may arise from a read error, as a much more abundant clone is one base away. V gene TRBV12-3 or TRBV12-4 combines with J gene TRBJ1-4; possibly TRBD1 for D (5 bases). V was shortened by 5 bases and J by 11 bases, with 12 bases between the two germline ends. CDR3 size: 12 residues. The CDR3 spells CASSRGTGKLFF. DNA of the CDR3: TGTGCCAGCAGTAGAGGGACCGGGAAACTGTTTTTT.

This chain uses TRBV20-1 with TRBJ2-4, with a tentative D call TRBD2 (6 bases). Per the germline V gene, CDR1 is DFQATT and CDR2 is SNEGSKA (reference sequence). Deletions cut 2 bases from V and 13 bases from J, with 18 bases between. The CDR3 has 13 amino acids. CDR3 sequence (DNA): TGCAGTGCTAGACCCGACCGGAGGGAGGCCCAGTACTTC. This codes for CSARPDRREAQYF.

This clonotype was found many times. The chain joins TRBV20-1 to TRBJ2-5; TRBD1 matches at 9 bases. The CDR3 loop spans 13 amino acids. Germline assignment: CDR1 DFQATT and CDR2 SNEGSKA (reference sequence). V was clipped by 5 bases and J by 5 bases; unmatched bases: 6. The CDR3 sequence: CSAGTGGEETQYF. The CDR3 DNA follows: TGCAGTGCTGGTACAGGGGGCGAGGAGACCCAGTACTTC.

This clonotype was observed at least ten times. This chain connects TRBV7-9 to TRBJ1-2, with 10 bases matching TRBD1. CDR1 SEHNR and CDR2 FQNEAQ come from the germline V gene (reference sequence). V shed 1 base and J 5 bases; nucleotides not matched to a gene: 4. This CDR3 is 15 amino acids long. The CDR3: CASSLGTGGMYGYTF. In nucleotides, the CDR3 is TGTGCCAGCAGCTTAGGGACAGGGGGAATGTATGGCTACACCTTC. Combining the CDR3 with reference TRBV7-9 and TRBJ1-2 gives the whole variable domain DTGVSQNPRHKITKRGQNVTFRCDPISEHNRLYWYRQTLGQGPEFLTYFQNEAQLEKSRLLSDRFSAERPKGSFSTLEIQRTEQGDSAMYLCASSLGTGGMYGYTFGSGTRLTVV.

The CDR3 sequence: CATGQGVNEQFF. In DNA form, the CDR3 reads TGTGCTACAGGACAGGGGGTCAATGAGCAGTTCTTC. The chain recombines TRBV24-1 with TRBJ2-1; 10 positions match TRBD1. The CDR3 totals 12 residues. Germline CDR1 and CDR2: KGHDR and SFDVKD.

This clonotype was counted at least ten times. The chain recombines TRBV5-1 with TRBJ2-1, with 8 nucleotides matching TRBD1. The CDR3 spans 15 residues. Per germline, CDR1 SGHRS and CDR2 YFSETQ. V lost 0 bases, J lost 8 bases, and 7 bases stayed unmatched. The DNA for the CDR3 is TGCGCCAGCAGCTTGGGGGGGACAGGCCAAGATGAGCAGTTCTTC. It yields the protein CASSLGGTGQDEQFF.

The V call is TRBV30, the J call TRBJ1-1; maybe TRBD1 (6 bases). The ends were cut back, 4 bases at V and 4 bases at J, with 19 bases in the middle. The CDR3 has 15 amino acids. Per the germline V gene, CDR1 is GTSNPN and CDR2 is SVGIG (reference sequence). This CDR3 is CAWTITGLGLTEAFF. In DNA form, the CDR3 reads TGTGCCTGGACCATAACAGGGCTGGGGCTCACTGAAGCTTTCTTT. Looking up the rest from reference TRBV30 and TRBJ1-1 gives the full variable domain: SQTIHQWPATLVQPVGSPLSLECTVEGTSNPNLYWYRQAAGRGLQLLFYSVGIGQISSEVPQNLSASRPQDRQFILSSKKLLLSDSGFYLCAWTITGLGLTEAFFGQGTRLTVV.

Comments on this clonotype: A read error may be the cause here, since a much bigger clone is one base away. The V call is TRBV2, the J call TRBJ2-5; D uncertain. The CDR3 runs 11 residues. The V end lost 10 bases, the J end lost 11 bases, and 17 bases lay between the germline ends. From germline, CDR1 is SNHLY and CDR2 FYNNEI. In DNA, the CDR3 is TGTGCCACCACAGCATGGGATGAGCAGTACTTC. Its protein product is CATTAWDEQYF.

The chain has TRBV7-2 and TRBJ1-1; the D is unclear. The V end was cut by 5 bases, the J end by 6 bases, with 16 bases between. The CDR3 sequence is 14 residues long. Germline CDR1 SGHTA, CDR2 FQGNSA. The CDR3, as DNA: TGTGCCAGCAGCCTCCGGGCCCGGATTTCTGAAGCTTTCTTT. This gives the protein CASSLRARISEAFF.

This clonotype was observed many times. This sequence joins TRBV7-9 and TRBJ2-1, with a possible D match to TRBD2 (6 bases). CDR1 is SEHNR, CDR2 FQNEAQ, per germline (reference sequence). The V and J ends lost 3 bases and 6 bases respectively, with 12 bases between them. This CDR3 is 14 amino acids long. In nucleotides, the CDR3 is TGTGCCAGCAGCTTCTCCCAGGGAGGCAATGAGCAGTTCTTC. This sequence encodes CASSFSQGGNEQFF.

This chain connects TRBV6-1 to TRBJ2-7; D remains ambiguous. The DNA end favors TRBJ2-5, so the J call may be wrong. Per germline, CDR1 MNHNS and CDR2 SASEGT. The CDR3 contains 14 residues. The CDR3 DNA sequence: TGTGCCAGCAGTTATGTACGGAACCAAGAGACCCAGTACTTC. Translation: CASSYVRNQETQYF.

This clonotype has ten or more counts. This sequence joins TRBV27 and TRBJ1-6; 9 bases map to TRBD1. Germline lookup yields CDR1 MNHEY and CDR2 SMNVEV (reference sequence). J was trimmed by 6 bases and V by 5 bases; bases with no gene match: 11. The length of the CDR3 is 17 residues. The DNA for the CDR3 is TGTGCCAGCAGTGGGAGATACAGGGGGCTGATTAATTCACCCCTCCACTTT. Residues: CASSGRYRGLINSPLHF.

This clonotype was found many times. The chain couples TRBV3-1 to TRBJ2-1, with 7 bases matching TRBD2. Trimming took 4 bases from V and 4 from J; bases not matched to a gene: 10. Germline V gene sequence: CDR1 LGHDT, CDR2 YNNKEL (reference sequence). The CDR3 totals 16 residues. The CDR3 sequence: CASSRTLAGEYNEQFF. The CDR3 DNA reads as TGTGCCAGCAGCCGGACTCTGGCGGGGGAGTACAATGAGCAGTTCTTC.

This clonotype was detected many times. This chain connects TRBV10-3 to TRBJ2-7, with 7 bases lining up with TRBD1. Germline CDR1 ENHRY, CDR2 SYGVKD. V lost 4 bases and J lost 2; bases outside the gene matches: 5. The CDR3 is made up of 14 amino acids. The CDR3 region is CAISVTGAAYEQYF. The CDR3, as DNA: TGTGCCATCAGTGTTACAGGGGCCGCCTACGAGCAGTACTTC.